The T cell receptor beta chain under discussion was sequenced for a study of blood T cells in healthy people across ages. Overall study findings and caveats: Strong correlation existed between TCR beta diversity and naive T cell percentage. Higher diversity and more naive CD4+ cells were features of long-lived donors, compared to aged donors.

The CDR3 is made up of 15 amino acids. Trimming took off 0 bases at V and 8 bases at J, with 13 bases between the two ends. Germline values: CDR1 SNHLY, CDR2 FYNNEI. Primed by a sample-barcoded 5' primer and a J-beta primer mix, a second PCR proceeded for about 6 to 12 cycles. A template-switch adaptor that had 12 random nucleotides put a tag on each cDNA molecule. A minimum of 3 million CDR3-containing paired-end reads was obtained for each sample. Each CDR3 protein gets one entry after TCRdb re-called the 5' RACE reads with MiXCR. The sample carries about 800,000 distinct CDR3 sequences, roughly 25% recorded once. This clonotype was detected a few times. Its cognate antigen is unknown. This same sample was also part of a study on T cells of mothers and their children.

The chain carries TRBV2 and TRBJ1-4; D call uncertain. The TCR comes from a boy aged 5 to 17 in good health. Source material: blood. CDR3: CASSEASGVGEKLFF. The CDR3 bases are TGTGCCAGCAGTGAAGCGTCCGGGGTTGGGGAAAAACTGTTTTTT.